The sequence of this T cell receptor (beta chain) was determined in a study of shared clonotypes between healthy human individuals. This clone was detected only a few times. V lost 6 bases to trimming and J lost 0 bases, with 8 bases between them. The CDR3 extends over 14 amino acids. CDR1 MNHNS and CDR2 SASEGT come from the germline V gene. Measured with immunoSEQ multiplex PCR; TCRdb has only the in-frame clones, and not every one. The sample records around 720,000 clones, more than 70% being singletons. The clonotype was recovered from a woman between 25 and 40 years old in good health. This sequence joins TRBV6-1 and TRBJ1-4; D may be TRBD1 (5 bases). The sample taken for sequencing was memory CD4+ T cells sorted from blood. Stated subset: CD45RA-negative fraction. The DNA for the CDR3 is TGTGCCAGCAGCGACAGTACAACTAATGAAAAACTGTTTTTT. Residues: CASSDSTTNEKLFF.